Detailed here is one TCR beta chain. Trimming cost V 0 bases and J 8 bases, with 17 bases left between them. The V gene's germline CDR1 is SGHNT and CDR2 YYREEE (reference sequence). The CDR3 extends over 16 amino acids. The record originates from a study of control samples from healthy donors and cancer patients. The method was immunoSEQ multiplex PCR; TCRdb's version includes in-frame clones alone and lacks a portion of them. This table holds 20,000 or so clones, 88% found once. This receptor was taken from a woman aged 60-70 years with head and neck cancer. The genes are TRBV5-4 and TRBJ1-4, with D perhaps TRBD1 (5 bases). Sequenced: PBMCs. CDR3 bases: TGTGCCAGCAGCTTGGACCCGACCGGGACGAACGAAAAACTGTTTTTT. Protein sequence: CASSLDPTGTNEKLFF.